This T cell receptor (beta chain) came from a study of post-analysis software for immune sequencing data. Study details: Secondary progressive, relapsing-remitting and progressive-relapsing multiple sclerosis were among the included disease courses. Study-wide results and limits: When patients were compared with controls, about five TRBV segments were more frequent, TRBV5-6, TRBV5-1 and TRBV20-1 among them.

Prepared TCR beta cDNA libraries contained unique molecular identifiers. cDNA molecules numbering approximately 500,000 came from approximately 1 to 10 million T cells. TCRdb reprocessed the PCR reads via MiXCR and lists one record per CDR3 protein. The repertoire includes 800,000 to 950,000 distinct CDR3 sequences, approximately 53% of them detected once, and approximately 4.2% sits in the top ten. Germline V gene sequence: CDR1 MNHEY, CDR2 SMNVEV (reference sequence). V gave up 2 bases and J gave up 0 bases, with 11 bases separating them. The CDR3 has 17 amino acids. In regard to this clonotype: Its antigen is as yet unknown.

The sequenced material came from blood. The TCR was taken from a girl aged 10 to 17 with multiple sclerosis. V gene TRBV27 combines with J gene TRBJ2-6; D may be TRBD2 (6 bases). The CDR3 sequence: CASSLSGGSSGANVLTF. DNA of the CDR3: TGTGCCAGCAGTTTAAGCGGAGGGAGCTCTGGGGCCAACGTCCTGACTTTC.